The clone carrying this T cell receptor (beta chain) was counted ten times or more. The antigen is undetermined. Germline V lookup: CDR1 LGHNA, CDR2 YSLEER. Trimming took 1 base from V and 5 from J, leaving 11 bases between them. This CDR3 contains 14 residues. This sample was taken from a study of T cells after yellow fever vaccination. Points from the study as a whole: Of the clonotypes, a small share occurred in both CD4 and CD8 compartments. The secondary response was weaker, and its peak arrived faster, on day 5 versus 15. Within FACS-sorted repertoires, abundant clonotypes contaminating from the bulk population could be present.

It was through 5'RACE template switching that TCR cDNA was made, with a universal primer site and UMIs added. TCRdb ran MiXCR on the 5' RACE reads and lists one entry per CDR3 protein. The table lists about 140,000 distinct CDR3 sequences, about 7.7% of them singletons. The J gene is TRBJ2-5, the V gene TRBV4-3; no firm D call. The sequenced sample was CD4+ T cells sorted from PBMCs, obtained 5 days after the yellow fever booster vaccination. The receptor was isolated from a man aged 30-40 years who received the YFV17D yellow fever vaccine. The CDR3 spells CASSQGPSRETQYF. The CDR3 DNA follows: TGCGCCAGCAGCCAAGGACCAAGCCGGGAGACCCAGTACTTC.